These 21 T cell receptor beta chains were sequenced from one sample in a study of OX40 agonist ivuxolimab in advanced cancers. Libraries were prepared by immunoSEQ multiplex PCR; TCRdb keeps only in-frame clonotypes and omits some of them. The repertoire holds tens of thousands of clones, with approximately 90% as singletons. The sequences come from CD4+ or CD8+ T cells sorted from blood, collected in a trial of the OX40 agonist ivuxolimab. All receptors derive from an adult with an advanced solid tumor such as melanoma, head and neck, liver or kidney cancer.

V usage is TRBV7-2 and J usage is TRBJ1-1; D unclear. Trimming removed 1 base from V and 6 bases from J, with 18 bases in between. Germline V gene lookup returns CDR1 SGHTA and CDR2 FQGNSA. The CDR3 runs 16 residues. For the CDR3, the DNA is TGTGCCAGCAGCTTAGGGTCAACAGTCGCATCATCTGAAGCTTTCTTT. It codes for CASSLGSTVASSEAFF.

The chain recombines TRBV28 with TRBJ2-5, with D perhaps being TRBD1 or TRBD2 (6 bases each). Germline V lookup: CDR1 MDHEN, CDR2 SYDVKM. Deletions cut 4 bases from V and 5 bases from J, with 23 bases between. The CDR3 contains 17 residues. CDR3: CASSSGIGGGGWETQYF. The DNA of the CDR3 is TGTGCCAGCAGTTCCGGAATAGGAGGGGGAGGCTGGGAGACCCAGTACTTC.

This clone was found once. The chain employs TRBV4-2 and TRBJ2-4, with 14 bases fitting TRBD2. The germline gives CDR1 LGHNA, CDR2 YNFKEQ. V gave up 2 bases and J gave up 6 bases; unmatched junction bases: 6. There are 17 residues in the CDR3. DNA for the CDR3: TGTGCCAGCAGCCAAACAGCTGGGACTAGCGGGGGAAACATTCAGTACTTC. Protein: CASSQTAGTSGGNIQYF.

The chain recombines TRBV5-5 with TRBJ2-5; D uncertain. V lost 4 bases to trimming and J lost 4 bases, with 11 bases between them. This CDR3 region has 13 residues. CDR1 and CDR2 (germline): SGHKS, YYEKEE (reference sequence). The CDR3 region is CASSPWRTETQYF. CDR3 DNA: TGTGCCAGCAGCCCCTGGAGAACAGAGACCCAGTACTTC.

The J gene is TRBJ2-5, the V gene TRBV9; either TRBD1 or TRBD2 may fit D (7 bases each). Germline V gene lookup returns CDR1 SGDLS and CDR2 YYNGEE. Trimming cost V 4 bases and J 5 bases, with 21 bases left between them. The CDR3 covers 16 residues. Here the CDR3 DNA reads TGTGCCAGCAGCCCCCACGGGGAGGGGGCGCGGGAGACCCAGTACTTC. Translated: CASSPHGEGARETQYF.

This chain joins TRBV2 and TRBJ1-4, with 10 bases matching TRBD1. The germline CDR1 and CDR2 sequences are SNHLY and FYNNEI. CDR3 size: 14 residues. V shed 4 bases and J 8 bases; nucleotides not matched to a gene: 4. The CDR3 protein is CASSGQGAREKLFF. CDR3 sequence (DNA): TGTGCCAGCAGTGGACAGGGGGCTCGGGAAAAACTGTTTTTT. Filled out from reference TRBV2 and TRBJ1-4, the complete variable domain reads EPEVTQTPSHQVTQMGQEVILRCVPISNHLYFYWYRQILGQKVEFLVSFYNNEISEKSEIFDDQFSVERPDGSNFTLKIRSTKLEDSAMYFCASSGQGAREKLFFGSGTQLSVL.

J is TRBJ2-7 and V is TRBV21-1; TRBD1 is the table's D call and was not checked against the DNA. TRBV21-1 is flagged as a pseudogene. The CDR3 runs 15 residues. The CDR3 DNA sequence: TGTGCCAGCAGCCGTGAACGGGACAGGTTTGCCCAGCAGTACTTC. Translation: CASSRERDRFAQQYF.

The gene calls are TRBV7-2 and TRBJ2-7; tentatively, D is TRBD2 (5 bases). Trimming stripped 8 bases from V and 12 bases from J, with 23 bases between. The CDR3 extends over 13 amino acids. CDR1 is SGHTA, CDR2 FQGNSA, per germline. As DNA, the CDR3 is TGTGCCAGCGGGGATAGTCCGGGGTCCGTCTGGTACTTC. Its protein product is CASGDSPGSVWYF. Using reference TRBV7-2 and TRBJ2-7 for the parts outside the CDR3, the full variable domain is GAGVSQSPSNKVTEKGKDVELRCDPISGHTALYWYRQSLGQGLEFLIYFQGNSAPDKSGLPSDRFSAERTGGSVSTLTIQRTQQEDSAVYLCASGDSPGSVWYFGPGTRLTVT.

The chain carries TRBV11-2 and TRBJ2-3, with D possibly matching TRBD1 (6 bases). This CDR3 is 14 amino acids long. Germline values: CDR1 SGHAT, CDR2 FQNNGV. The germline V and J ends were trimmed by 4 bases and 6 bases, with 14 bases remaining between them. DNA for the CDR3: TGTGCCAGCAGCTACAGGGACCAGGGGGATACGCAGTATTTT. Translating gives CASSYRDQGDTQYF.

CDR3 coding DNA: TGTGCCAGTAGTACGGACAGGGAAACCTACGAGCAGTACTTC. Its translation: CASSTDRETYEQYF. This chain joins TRBV19 and TRBJ2-7; 8 bases align to TRBD1. The CDR3 consists of 14 residues. With V trimmed by 4 bases and J by 2 bases, 4 bases remained unmatched. Germline V lookup: CDR1 LNHDA, CDR2 SQIVND (reference sequence).

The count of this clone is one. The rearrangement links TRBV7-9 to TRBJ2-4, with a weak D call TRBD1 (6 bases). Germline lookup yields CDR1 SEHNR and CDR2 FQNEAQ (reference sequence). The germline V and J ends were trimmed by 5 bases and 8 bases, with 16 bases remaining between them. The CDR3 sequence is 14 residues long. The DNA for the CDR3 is TGTGCCAGCAGCCCAGGGGCAGGGCTAGACATTCAGTACTTC. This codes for CASSPGAGLDIQYF.

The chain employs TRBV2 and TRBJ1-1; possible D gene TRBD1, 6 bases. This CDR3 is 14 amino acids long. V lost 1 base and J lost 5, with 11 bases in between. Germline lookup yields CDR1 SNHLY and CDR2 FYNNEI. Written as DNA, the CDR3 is TGTGCCAGCAGTGAAGTAAAGGGGGGAACTGAAGCTTTCTTT. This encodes CASSEVKGGTEAFF. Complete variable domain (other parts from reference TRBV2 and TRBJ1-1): EPEVTQTPSHQVTQMGQEVILRCVPISNHLYFYWYRQILGQKVEFLVSFYNNEISEKSEIFDDQFSVERPDGSNFTLKIRSTKLEDSAMYFCASSEVKGGTEAFFGQGTRLTVV.

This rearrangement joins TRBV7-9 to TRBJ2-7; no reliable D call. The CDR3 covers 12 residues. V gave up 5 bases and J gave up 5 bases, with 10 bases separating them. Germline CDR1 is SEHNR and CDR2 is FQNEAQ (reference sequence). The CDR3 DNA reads TGTGCCAGCAGCCCCGTGACAAACGAGCAGTACTTC. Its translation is CASSPVTNEQYF.

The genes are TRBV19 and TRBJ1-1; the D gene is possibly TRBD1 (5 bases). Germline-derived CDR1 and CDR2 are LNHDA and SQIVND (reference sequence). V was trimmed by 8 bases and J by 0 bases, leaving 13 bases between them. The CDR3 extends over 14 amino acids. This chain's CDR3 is CASSPGQLNTEAFF. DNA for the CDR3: TGTGCCAGTTCCCCCGGACAACTGAACACTGAAGCTTTCTTT. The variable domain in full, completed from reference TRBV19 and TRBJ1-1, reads DGGITQSPKYLFRKEGQNVTLSCEQNLNHDAMYWYRQDPGQGLRLIYYSQIVNDFQKGDIAEGYSVSREKKESFPLTVTSAQKNPTAFYLCASSPGQLNTEAFFGQGTRLTVV.

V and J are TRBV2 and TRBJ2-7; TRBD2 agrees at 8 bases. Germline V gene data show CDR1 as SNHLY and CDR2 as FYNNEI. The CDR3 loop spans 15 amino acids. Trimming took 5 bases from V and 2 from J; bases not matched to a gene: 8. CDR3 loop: CASSFTSGPTYEQYF. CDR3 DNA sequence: TGTGCCAGCAGTTTCACTAGCGGACCGACCTACGAGCAGTACTTC.

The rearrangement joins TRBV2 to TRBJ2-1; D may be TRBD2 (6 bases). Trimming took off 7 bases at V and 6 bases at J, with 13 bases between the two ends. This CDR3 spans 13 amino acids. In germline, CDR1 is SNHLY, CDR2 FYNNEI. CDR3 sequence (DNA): TGTGCCAGCAATCGGGGGATTAGCAATGAGCAGTTCTTC. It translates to CASNRGISNEQFF. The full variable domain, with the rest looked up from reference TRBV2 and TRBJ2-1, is EPEVTQTPSHQVTQMGQEVILRCVPISNHLYFYWYRQILGQKVEFLVSFYNNEISEKSEIFDDQFSVERPDGSNFTLKIRSTKLEDSAMYFCASNRGISNEQFFGPGTRLTVL.

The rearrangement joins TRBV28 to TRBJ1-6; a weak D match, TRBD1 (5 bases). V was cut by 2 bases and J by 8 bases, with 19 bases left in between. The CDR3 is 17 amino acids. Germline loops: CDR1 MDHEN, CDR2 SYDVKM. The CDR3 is CASSLTQGPASHSPLHF. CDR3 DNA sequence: TGTGCCAGCAGTTTAACCCAGGGCCCCGCGTCCCATTCACCCCTCCACTTT.

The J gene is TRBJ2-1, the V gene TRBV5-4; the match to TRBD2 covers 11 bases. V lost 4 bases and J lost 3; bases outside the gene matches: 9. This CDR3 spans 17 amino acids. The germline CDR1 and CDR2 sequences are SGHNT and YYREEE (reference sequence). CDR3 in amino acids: CASSPNSGTSGYNEQFF. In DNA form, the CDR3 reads TGTGCCAGCAGCCCCAACTCCGGGACTAGCGGCTACAATGAGCAGTTCTTC.

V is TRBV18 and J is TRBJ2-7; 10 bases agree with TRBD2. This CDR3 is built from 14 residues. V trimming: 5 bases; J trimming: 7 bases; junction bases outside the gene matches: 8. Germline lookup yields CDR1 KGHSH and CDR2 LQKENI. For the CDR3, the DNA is TGTGCCAGCTCAGATAGCGGGAGGACCTTGGAGCAGTACTTC. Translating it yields CASSDSGRTLEQYF.

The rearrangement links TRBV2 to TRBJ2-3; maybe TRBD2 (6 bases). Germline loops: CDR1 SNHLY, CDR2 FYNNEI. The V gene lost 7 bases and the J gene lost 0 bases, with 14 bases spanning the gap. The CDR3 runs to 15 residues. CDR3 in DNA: TGTGCCAGCACCTGGAACAGCGGGAGCACAGATACGCAGTATTTT. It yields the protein CASTWNSGSTDTQYF.

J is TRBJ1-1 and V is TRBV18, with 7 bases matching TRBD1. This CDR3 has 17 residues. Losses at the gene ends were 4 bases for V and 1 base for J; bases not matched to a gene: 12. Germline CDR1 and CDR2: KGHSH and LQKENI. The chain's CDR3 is CASSLTGQGVRNTEAFF. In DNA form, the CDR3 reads TGTGCCAGCTCACTCACGGGCCAGGGGGTCAGGAACACTGAAGCTTTCTTT.